These 10 T cell receptor beta chains came from one sample sequenced in a study of post-analysis software for immune sequencing data. Study conclusions and caveats: Comparison of patients with controls showed about 5 TRBV segments more frequent in patients, TRBV5-6, TRBV5-1 and TRBV20-1 among them.

These TCRs are of unknown antigen specificity. Unique-molecular-identifier-tagged TCR beta cDNA libraries were used. A single record per CDR3 protein comes from TCRdb applying MiXCR to the PCR reads. Of about 770,000 distinct CDR3 sequences in the sample, 40% to 55% were seen once. Input material: blood. These receptor sequences come from a girl aged 5 to 17 with multiple sclerosis.

J is TRBJ2-7 and V is TRBV12-3 or TRBV12-4; D is unclear. The CDR3 loop spans 11 amino acids. V shed 6 bases and J shed 7 bases, with 10 bases lying between them. The CDR3: CASRERVEQYF. The CDR3, as DNA: TGTGCCAGCAGAGAACGGGTGGAGCAGTACTTC.

The chain recombines TRBV5-6 with TRBJ2-2; TRBD2 aligns across 12 bases. Trimming took 4 bases from V and 7 from J; bases not matched to a gene: 8. The CDR3 consists of 16 residues. Germline CDR1 reads SGHDT; CDR2 reads YYEEEE. This CDR3 is CASSVWTSGKFGELFF. The CDR3 DNA reads as TGTGCCAGCAGCGTCTGGACTAGCGGGAAGTTCGGGGAGCTGTTTTTT.

A word on this clonotype: A much larger clone differs from this one at a single base, so this may be a read error. V is TRBV20-1 and J is TRBJ1-6; D possibly corresponds to TRBD1 (6 bases). CDR1 is DFQATT, CDR2 SNEGSKA, per germline (reference sequence). The length of the CDR3 is 14 residues. V was pared by 6 bases and J by 10 bases, with 19 bases between. CDR3 DNA sequence: TGCAGTGCACCAAAACAGGGATCGGACTCACCCCTCCACTTT. As protein: CSAPKQGSDSPLHF.

The chain is built from TRBV15 and TRBJ2-5, with D possibly being TRBD1 or TRBD2 (5 bases each). Germline-derived CDR1 and CDR2 are LNHNV and YYDKDF (reference sequence). V was clipped by 3 bases and J by 3 bases, with 11 bases between them. This CDR3 region has 14 residues. CDR3 DNA: TGTGCCACCAGCAGCGGGACGTATGAAGAGACCCAGTACTTC. It encodes CATSSGTYEETQYF.

The chain recombines TRBV6-5 with TRBJ2-6; D is perhaps TRBD1 (5 bases). The CDR3 runs 17 residues. CDR1 and CDR2 from the germline V gene are MNHEY and SVGAGI. V lost 4 bases, J lost 3 bases, and 16 bases lay in between. CDR3: CASSFGLWGDGANVLTF. The CDR3 bases are TGTGCCAGCAGTTTTGGGCTCTGGGGCGATGGGGCCAACGTCCTGACTTTC.

The rearrangement joins TRBV7-9 to TRBJ1-4, with D uncertain. Germline V gene sequence: CDR1 SEHNR, CDR2 FQNEAQ (reference sequence). Trimming removed 6 bases at V and 4 bases at J, with 3 bases between. The length of the CDR3 is 11 residues. CDR3 DNA sequence: TGTGCCAGCAGTCATAATGAAAAACTGTTTTTT. As protein: CASSHNEKLFF.

This sequence joins TRBV20-1 and TRBJ2-1, with a weak D call TRBD2 (5 bases). The J call could be wrong; TRBJ2-7 is a better fit for the DNA end. The V gene's germline CDR1 is DFQATT and CDR2 SNEGSKA (reference sequence). CDR3 length equals 18 residues. The CDR3 reads CSASSLLVERSSYNEQYF. In DNA form, the CDR3 reads TGCAGTGCTAGCTCCCTGTTGGTAGAGCGGTCCTCCTACAATGAGCAGTACTTC.

The genes are TRBV13 and TRBJ1-2; possible D gene TRBD1, 6 bases. CDR1 is PRHDT and CDR2 is FYEKMQ in the germline V gene (reference sequence). V was cut by 5 bases and J by 2 bases, with 18 bases left in between. There are 16 residues in the CDR3. The CDR3 loop is CASSLIKGGRNYGYTF. In DNA form, the CDR3 reads TGTGCCAGCAGCCTAATCAAAGGGGGACGGAACTATGGCTACACCTTC.

This rearrangement joins TRBV18 to TRBJ2-7; 9 bases line up with TRBD1. CDR1 is KGHSH, CDR2 LQKENI, per germline. This CDR3 spans 15 amino acids. Trimming cost V 6 bases and J 0 bases; bases outside gene matches: 6. The chain's CDR3 is CASSPGTGFSYEQYF. The CDR3 DNA sequence: TGTGCCAGCTCCCCCGGGACAGGGTTCTCCTACGAGCAGTACTTC. The complete variable domain, with remaining parts taken from reference TRBV18 and TRBJ2-7, reads NAGVMQNPRHLVRRRGQEARLRCSPMKGHSHVYWYRQLPEEGLKFMVYLQKENIIDESGMPKERFSAEFPKEGPSILRIQQVVRGDSAAYFCASSPGTGFSYEQYFGPGTRLTVT.

In its sample, this clonotype was seen a few times. The chain joins TRBV20-1 to TRBJ1-5; D might be TRBD1 (5 bases). The ends were cut back, 5 bases at V and 0 bases at J, with 17 bases in the middle. There are 16 residues in the CDR3. Germline CDR1 reads DFQATT; CDR2 reads SNEGSKA (reference sequence). The chain's CDR3 is CSAARGSGLSNQPQHF. The CDR3 DNA sequence: TGCAGTGCTGCCCGGGGATCAGGGCTTAGCAATCAGCCCCAGCATTTT.